These 25 T cell receptor beta chains came from one sample sequenced in a study of identical twins. Via MiXCR, TCRdb re-called the 5' RACE reads, giving one row per CDR3 protein. The sample has around 960,000 distinct CDR3 sequences, about 12% seen once. These data also formed part of another study, on yellow fever vaccine responses in identical twins.

The sequencing sample was made of PBMCs. The receptors come from a woman younger than 30 in good health.

This clonotype has more than one count but fewer than ten. The J gene is TRBJ2-7, the V gene TRBV11-1, with 8 bases lining up with TRBD1. The CDR3 totals 16 residues. V trimming: 5 bases; J trimming: 0 bases; junction bases outside the gene matches: 9. Per the germline V gene, CDR1 is SGHAT and CDR2 is FQDESV (reference sequence). The CDR3 DNA follows: TGTGCCAGCAGCCGACAGGGGTCCGGACTCTCCTACGAGCAGTACTTC. This gives the protein CASSRQGSGLSYEQYF.

The gene calls are TRBV12-3 or TRBV12-4 and TRBJ2-1; TRBD1 matches 10 bases. The J segment lost 4 bases and the V segment lost 6 bases, leaving 9 bases of the junction unmatched. This CDR3 contains 16 residues. The CDR3 sequence: CASRHSGQGGYNEQFF. The CDR3 DNA follows: TGTGCCAGCAGACACTCCGGACAGGGGGGTTACAATGAGCAGTTCTTC.

The chain links TRBV4-1 to TRBJ2-3; D not certain. The germline V gene has CDR1 MGHRA and CDR2 YSYEKL. The CDR3 totals 15 residues. Trimming cost V 0 bases and J 6 bases, with 13 bases left between them. The CDR3 DNA reads TGCGCCAGCAGCCAAGATCTGCAAGTGGCGGATACGCAGTATTTT. Translation: CASSQDLQVADTQYF.

There are a few counts of this clonotype. This chain uses TRBV9 with TRBJ2-7, with TRBD2 matching over 14 bases. The CDR3 has 15 residues. Germline V gene lookup returns CDR1 SGDLS and CDR2 YYNGEE. V gave up 2 bases and J gave up 3 bases; unmatched junction bases: 1. CDR3 DNA: TGTGCCAGCAGCGTGACTAGCGGGGGGGGCTACGAGCAGTACTTC. Amino acids: CASSVTSGGGYEQYF.

The chain links TRBV14 to TRBJ2-2, with D unclear. There are 16 residues in the CDR3. In germline, CDR1 is SGHDN, CDR2 FVKESK. V was trimmed by 1 base and J by 1 base, leaving 10 bases between them. In DNA form, the CDR3 reads TGTGCCAGCAGCCAAGGCTCCTGGGAGAACACCGGGGAGCTGTTTTTT. Protein sequence: CASSQGSWENTGELFF.

This clonotype came up a few times. V gene TRBV20-1 combines with J gene TRBJ1-5, with D possibly TRBD1 on 5 matching bases. The length of the CDR3 is 13 residues. Germline V gene sequence: CDR1 DFQATT, CDR2 SNEGSKA (reference sequence). V was trimmed by 3 bases and J by 6 bases, leaving 12 bases between them. The CDR3 DNA sequence: TGCAGTGCTAGTCAAGGGGAAGCTCAGCCCCAGCATTTT. Protein product: CSASQGEAQPQHF.

The genes are TRBV7-3 and TRBJ2-1, with TRBD2 as a possible D gene (5 bases). Germline values: CDR1 SGHTA, CDR2 FQGTGA. Trimming stripped 5 bases from V and 7 bases from J, with 18 bases between. This CDR3 contains 15 residues. The CDR3 DNA is TGTGCCAGCAGCCTTAGCGTATCTAACTGGAATGAGCAGTTCTTC. Encoded protein: CASSLSVSNWNEQFF.

The J gene is TRBJ2-2, the V gene TRBV4-2; 7 bases line up with TRBD2. CDR1 is LGHNA, CDR2 YNFKEQ, per germline. Unmatched junction bases numbered 17, after V lost 4 bases and J lost 6 bases. The CDR3 totals 18 residues. The CDR3 DNA reads as TGTGCCAGCAGCCTCAATCCCCCTTTTCCGGGAGGAGCCGGGGAGCTGTTTTTT. The encoded protein is CASSLNPPFPGGAGELFF.

V is TRBV29-1 and J is TRBJ2-1; 9 positions match TRBD2. The germline CDR1 and CDR2 sequences are SQVTM and ANQGSEA. CDR3 length: 14 residues. After removal of 5 bases from V and 6 bases from J, the junction contained 8 bases not matched to a gene. The CDR3 sequence is CSVNAGGPGNEQFF. CDR3 nucleotides: TGCAGCGTTAATGCGGGAGGGCCTGGCAATGAGCAGTTCTTC.

This clonotype was counted ten times or more. The V call is TRBV6-5, the J call TRBJ1-6; TRBD1 might be the D (5 bases). The CDR3 is made up of 14 amino acids. V was shortened by 2 bases and J by 10 bases, with 12 bases between the two germline ends. The germline gives CDR1 MNHEY, CDR2 SVGAGI. As DNA, the CDR3 is TGTGCCAGCAGTTACGGGGGGTGGCAGTCACCCCTCCACTTT. Its protein is CASSYGGWQSPLHF.

This clonotype was seen many times. The J gene is TRBJ2-7, the V gene TRBV20-1; maybe TRBD1 (6 bases). CDR1 is DFQATT and CDR2 is SNEGSKA in the germline V gene (reference sequence). The CDR3 contains 15 residues. The V and J ends lost 0 bases and 3 bases respectively, with 15 bases between them. The CDR3 nucleotides are TGCAGTGCTAGAGACGCCACGGGACACCTCTACGAGCAGTACTTC. It specifies CSARDATGHLYEQYF.

The rearrangement uses TRBV11-2 and TRBJ2-3, with 8 bases matching TRBD2. Germline values: CDR1 SGHAT, CDR2 FQNNGV. The CDR3 totals 18 residues. The trim removed 5 bases at V and 5 bases at J, leaving 18 bases unmatched. The CDR3 nucleotides are TGTGCCAGCAGCCCAATTTTCGGGTCCACCCGGGGGGGAGATACGCAGTATTTT. Its translation is CASSPIFGSTRGGDTQYF. The full variable domain, rest sourced from reference TRBV11-2 and TRBJ2-3, is EAGVAQSPRYKIIEKRQSVAFWCNPISGHATLYWYQQILGQGPKLLIQFQNNGVVDDSQLPKDRFSAERLKGVDSTLKIQPAKLEDSAVYLCASSPIFGSTRGGDTQYFGPGTRLTVL.

This clonotype appeared a few times. CDR3 amino acids: CASSPPSGLSYGYTF. For the CDR3, the DNA is TGTGCCAGCAGTCCCCCTAGTGGACTCTCCTATGGCTACACCTTC. The genes are TRBV12-3 or TRBV12-4 and TRBJ1-2, with D uncertain. The CDR3 runs to 15 residues. The ends were cut back, 5 bases at V and 4 bases at J, with 17 bases in the middle.

This clonotype was counted only a few times. The gene calls are TRBV10-2 and TRBJ2-7; 8 positions match TRBD2. Germline CDR1 and CDR2: WSHSY and SAAADI. This CDR3 region has 16 residues. V shed 2 bases, J shed 3 bases, and the junction held 9 bases outside the gene matches. CDR3 protein: CASSEILVGGDYEQYV. CDR3 coding DNA: TGCGCCAGCAGTGAGATTTTAGTCGGGGGGGACTACGAGCAGTACGTC.

There are a few counts of this clonotype. The chain combines TRBV6-6 with TRBJ1-1; D unresolved. The ends were cut back, 2 bases at V and 4 bases at J, with 8 bases in the middle. Germline V gene sequence: CDR1 MNHNY, CDR2 SVGAGI (reference sequence). CDR3 length: 13 residues. CDR3 sequence (DNA): TGTGCCAGCAGTTACCAGGTTGGCACTGAAGCTTTCTTT. Translated, it gives CASSYQVGTEAFF.

This clonotype was seen at least ten times. The genes are TRBV29-1 and TRBJ1-1; D remains unclear. Germline lookup yields CDR1 SQVTM and CDR2 ANQGSEA. The CDR3 has 12 amino acids. With 8 bases removed from V and 2 bases from J, the gap between germline ends came to 12 bases. CDR3 protein: CSPWRANTEAFF. The CDR3 nucleotides read TGCAGCCCGTGGAGGGCTAACACTGAAGCTTTCTTT.

This clonotype was recorded a few times. The J gene is TRBJ1-1, the V gene TRBV3-1; TRBD1 is a possible D gene (6 bases). CDR1 and CDR2 from the germline V gene are LGHDT and YNNKEL (reference sequence). The V end was cut by 4 bases, the J end by 5 bases, with 23 bases between. The length of the CDR3 is 17 residues. CDR3 sequence reads: CASSPAYRQGRDTEAFF. The CDR3 DNA is TGTGCCAGCAGCCCCGCTTACAGGCAGGGGAGGGATACTGAAGCTTTCTTT.

This clonotype has a handful of counts. V and J are TRBV5-1 and TRBJ1-2, with unresolved D. Germline-derived CDR1 and CDR2 are SGHRS and YFSETQ. The CDR3 is 12 residues long. V shed 2 bases and J shed 5 bases, with 7 bases lying between them. In DNA, the CDR3 is TGCGCCAGCAGCTTTACGGGTTATGGCTACACCTTC. Encoded protein: CASSFTGYGYTF.

This clonotype was picked up a small number of times. CDR3 coding DNA: TGTGCCAGCAGCTTTCAGACAGGGTCCTACGAGCAGTACTTC. Translation: CASSFQTGSYEQYF. The chain recombines TRBV7-9 with TRBJ2-7; 7 bases are shared with TRBD1. The CDR3 is made up of 14 amino acids. The V gene end was trimmed by 3 bases and the J gene end by 1 base; junction bases not matched to a gene: 3. Per the germline V gene, CDR1 is SEHNR and CDR2 is FQNEAQ (reference sequence).

This clonotype was detected only a few times. The V call is TRBV19, the J call TRBJ2-7; tentatively, D is TRBD1 (5 bases). CDR3 length: 17 amino acids. The germline V gene encodes CDR1 LNHDA and CDR2 SQIVND (reference sequence). V lost 4 bases to trimming and J lost 3 bases, with 22 bases between them. The CDR3 nucleotides are TGTGCCAGTAGTAAGCAGGGAATGTCCTTCTTTCGCTACGAGCAGTACTTC. It translates to CASSKQGMSFFRYEQYF.

This clonotype was detected a few times. The V gene is TRBV4-2, the J gene TRBJ2-7; no reliable D call. The CDR3 totals 13 residues. Trimming left V 0 bases short and J 6 bases short, with 9 bases between. From germline, CDR1 is LGHNA and CDR2 YNFKEQ. The CDR3 protein is CASSQDLRSEQYF. The CDR3 nucleotides are TGTGCCAGCAGCCAAGATTTACGGAGCGAGCAGTACTTC.

This clonotype was picked up many times. This chain uses TRBV5-1 with TRBJ1-2, with a possible D match to TRBD1 (6 bases). Germline V gene lookup returns CDR1 SGHRS and CDR2 YFSETQ. The length of the CDR3 is 14 residues. V lost 4 bases and J 1 base, leaving 11 bases between the germline ends. The CDR3, as DNA: TGCGCCAGCAGCACAGGACAGAATAACTATGGCTACACCTTC. Translation gives CASSTGQNNYGYTF.

The CDR3 DNA reads TGCGCCAGCAGCTTGGAGGGGCCCCTAAGCAATCAGCCCCAGCATTTT. It codes for CASSLEGPLSNQPQHF. This chain links TRBV5-1 with TRBJ1-5, with a possible D match to TRBD1 (5 bases). Germline assignment: CDR1 SGHRS and CDR2 YFSETQ. The ends were cut back, 0 bases at V and 1 base at J, with 11 bases in the middle. The CDR3 totals 16 residues.

This clonotype was seen a few times. This chain links TRBV7-2 with TRBJ2-3; 7 bases match TRBD2. The junction had 11 bases not matched to a gene; V was cut back by 3 bases and J by 2 bases. In germline, CDR1 is SGHTA, CDR2 FQGNSA. The CDR3 is 17 residues long. CDR3 sequence reads: CASSLVLGGGVTDTQYF. The CDR3, as DNA: TGTGCCAGCAGCTTGGTTTTGGGGGGAGGGGTCACAGATACGCAGTATTTT.

V usage is TRBV10-3 and J usage is TRBJ2-1; TRBD2 is a possible D gene (6 bases). There are 16 residues in the CDR3. Per germline, CDR1 ENHRY and CDR2 SYGVKD. V was trimmed by 2 bases and J by 0 bases, leaving 11 bases between them. CDR3 coding DNA: TGTGCCATCAGTGAGGTAGCGGAGAGCTCCTACAATGAGCAGTTCTTC. This gives the protein CAISEVAESSYNEQFF.